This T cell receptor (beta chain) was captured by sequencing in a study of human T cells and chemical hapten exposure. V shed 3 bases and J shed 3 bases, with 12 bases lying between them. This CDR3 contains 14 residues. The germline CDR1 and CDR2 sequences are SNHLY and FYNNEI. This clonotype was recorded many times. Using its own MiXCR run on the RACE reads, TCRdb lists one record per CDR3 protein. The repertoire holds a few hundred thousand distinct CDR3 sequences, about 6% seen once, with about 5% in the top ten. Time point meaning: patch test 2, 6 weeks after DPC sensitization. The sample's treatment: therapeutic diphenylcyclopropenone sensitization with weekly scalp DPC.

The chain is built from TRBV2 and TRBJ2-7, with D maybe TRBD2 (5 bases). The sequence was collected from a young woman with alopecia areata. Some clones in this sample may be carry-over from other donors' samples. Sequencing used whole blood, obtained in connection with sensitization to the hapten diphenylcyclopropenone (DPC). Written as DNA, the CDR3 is TGTGCCAGCAGTGAGAGGGATACATTCTACGAGCAGTACTTC. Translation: CASSERDTFYEQYF.